The present entry profiles one T cell receptor beta chain with its context. Its antigen remains unidentified. One junction end does not reproduce the germline sequence, and a read error may be involved. Amplified TCR beta CDR3 regions derived from RNA transcripts. A first-round RT-PCR of the TCR CDR3 used the HTBI primer set. TCRdb called the multiplex PCR reads again in MiXCR, with one record for every CDR3 protein. The sample lists about 130,000 distinct CDR3 sequences, approximately 20% occurring once. This sample is part of a study of T cells in Graves' hyperthyroidism and ophthalmopathy. Overall study results and limits: Model-based prediction identified ophthalmopathy a median approximately 6 months prior to its onset. Classification by a 13 V-J model distinguished ophthalmopathy from stable hyperthyroidism.

Material for sequencing was blood. The TCR was taken from a woman between 50 and 59 years old with Graves' hyperthyroidism that later progressed to Graves' ophthalmopathy.

The CDR3 nucleotides read TGTGTCAGCACCGATGACATTTACGAGCAGTACTTC. This gives the protein CVSTDDIYEQYF. The chain employs TRBV7-9 and TRBJ2-7; D unclear. The CDR3 contains 12 residues. Germline CDR1 and CDR2: SEHNR and FQNEAQ (reference sequence).